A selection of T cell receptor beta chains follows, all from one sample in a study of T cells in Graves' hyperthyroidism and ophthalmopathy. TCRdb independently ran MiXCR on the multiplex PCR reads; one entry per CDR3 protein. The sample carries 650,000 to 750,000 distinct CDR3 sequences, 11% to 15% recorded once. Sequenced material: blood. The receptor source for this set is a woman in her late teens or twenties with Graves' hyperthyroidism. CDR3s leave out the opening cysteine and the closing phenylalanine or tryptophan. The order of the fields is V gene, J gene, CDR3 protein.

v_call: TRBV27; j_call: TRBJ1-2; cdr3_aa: ASGNYYGYT
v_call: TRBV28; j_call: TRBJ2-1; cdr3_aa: ASSPASGSLYNEQF
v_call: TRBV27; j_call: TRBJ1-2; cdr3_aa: ASSFRQGAWGNYGYT
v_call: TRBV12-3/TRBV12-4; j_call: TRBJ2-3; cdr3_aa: ASSADRTSTDTQY
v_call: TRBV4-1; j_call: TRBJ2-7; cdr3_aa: ASSVRGPGSFYEQY
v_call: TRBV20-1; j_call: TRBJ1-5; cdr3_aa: SARDRGLQPQH
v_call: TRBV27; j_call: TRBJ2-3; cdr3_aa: ASSSRGYTDTQY
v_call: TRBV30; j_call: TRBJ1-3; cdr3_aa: AWSVGNRGLGNTIY
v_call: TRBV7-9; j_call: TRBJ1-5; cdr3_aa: ASSFEGSNQPQH
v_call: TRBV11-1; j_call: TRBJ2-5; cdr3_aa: ASSPRGGGRGETQY
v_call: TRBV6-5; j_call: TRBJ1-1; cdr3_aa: ASSLLTGGALGTEAF
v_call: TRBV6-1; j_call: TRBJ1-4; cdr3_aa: ASTQRLGLSNEKLF
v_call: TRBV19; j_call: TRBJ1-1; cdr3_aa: ASIGRGENTEAF
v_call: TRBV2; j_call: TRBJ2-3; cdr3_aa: ASSPHGMDTQY
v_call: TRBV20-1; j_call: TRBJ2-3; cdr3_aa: SAPLGVGTDTQY
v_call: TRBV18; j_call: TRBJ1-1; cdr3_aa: ASSPLRNTEAF
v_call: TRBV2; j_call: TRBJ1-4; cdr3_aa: ASQNTTQKLF
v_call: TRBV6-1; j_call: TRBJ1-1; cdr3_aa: ASIQGLSTEAF
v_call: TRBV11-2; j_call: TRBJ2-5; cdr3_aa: ASSLDRGRGETQY
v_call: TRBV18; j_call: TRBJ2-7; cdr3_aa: ASSPLRESYEQY
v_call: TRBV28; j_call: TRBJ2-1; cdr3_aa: ATRGGASYNEQF
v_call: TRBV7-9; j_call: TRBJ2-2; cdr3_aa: ASSDRVDTGELF
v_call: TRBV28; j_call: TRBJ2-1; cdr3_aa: ASSSMDEQF
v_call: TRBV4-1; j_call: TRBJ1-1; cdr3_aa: ADSQVGGRGEAF
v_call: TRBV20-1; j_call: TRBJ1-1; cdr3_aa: SAVRVREAF
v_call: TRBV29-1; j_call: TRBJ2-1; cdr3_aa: SVAWNEQF
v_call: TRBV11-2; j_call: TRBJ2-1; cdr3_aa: ASSFPHSGSSYNEQF